Listed here are 6 T cell receptor beta chains from one sample, sequenced in a study of cytomegalovirus exposure and HLA in healthy donors (dated by TCRdb to about 2017). Library creation used the immunoSEQ multiplex PCR assay. A mixture of 60 forward primers for TCR Vbeta segments and 13 reverse primers for TCR Jbeta segments was used in the multiplex PCR. Entries here come from immuneACCESS through TCRdb and include only in-frame sequences with V and J called. Some clones fail to appear in such tables; in the studies checked, an unresolved V gene covers under half of the shortfall, and the cause of the remainder is unknown. This sample lists some 190,000 clones; around 80% were detected once. The top ten constitute approximately 1.3% of the sample. The material sequenced was PBMCs. All receptors derive from a young man in good health and CMV-seronegative.

The rearrangement joins TRBV6-5 to TRBJ2-7; 9 positions agree with TRBD1. Germline trimming cut 6 bases from V and 5 bases from J; bases unmatched to any gene: 5. Germline V lookup: CDR1 MNHEY, CDR2 SVGAGI. CDR3 size: 13 residues. The CDR3 sequence: CASSPDRGNEQYF. The DNA of the CDR3 is TGTGCCAGCAGCCCAGACAGGGGGAACGAGCAGTACTTC.

The J gene is TRBJ2-2, the V gene TRBV7-2; 10 bases map to TRBD2. The CDR3 has 17 residues. V was clipped by 5 bases and J by 4 bases; unmatched bases: 10. Germline V CDR1 and CDR2: SGHTA, FQGNSA. The CDR3 spells CASSLNSAGGSTGELFF. CDR3 DNA: TGTGCCAGCAGCCTCAACTCAGCGGGAGGGTCCACCGGGGAGCTGTTTTTT.

The J gene is TRBJ2-7, the V gene TRBV5-4, with 7 bases that match TRBD1. Germline V gives CDR1 SGHNT, CDR2 YYREEE (reference sequence). The CDR3 is 14 amino acids. With V trimmed by 0 bases and J by 4 bases, 4 bases remained unmatched. CDR3: CASSLEGGGYEQYF. The CDR3 DNA reads as TGTGCCAGCAGCTTGGAAGGGGGCGGGTACGAGCAGTACTTC.

The gene calls are TRBV7-9 and TRBJ2-1; 12 positions match TRBD2. Germline V gene sequence: CDR1 SEHNR, CDR2 FQNEAQ (reference sequence). The CDR3 consists of 14 residues. V was pared by 7 bases and J by 6 bases, with 4 bases of the junction left unmatched. The CDR3 DNA reads TGTGCCAGCATCTCTAGCGGGGGGGCCAATGAGCAGTTCTTC. Its translation is CASISSGGANEQFF.

The J gene is TRBJ2-7, the V gene TRBV12-5, with 8 nucleotides matching TRBD1. V trimming: 4 bases; J trimming: 3 bases; junction bases outside the gene matches: 8. There are 15 residues in the CDR3. Germline V gene data show CDR1 as LGHNT and CDR2 as FRNRAP. Here the CDR3 reads CASGSPATGVYEQYF. CDR3 bases: TGTGCTAGTGGTTCCCCTGCGACAGGGGTCTACGAGCAGTACTTC.

The chain combines TRBV7-2 with TRBJ2-3; 10 positions match TRBD2. The germline V gene encodes CDR1 SGHTA and CDR2 FQGNSA. This CDR3 comprises 17 residues. V lost 1 base, J lost 4 bases, and 8 bases stayed unmatched. CDR3 coding DNA: TGTGCCAGCAGCTTAGGAAGCGGGGGGGCCTCTTCAGATACGCAGTATTTT. This encodes CASSLGSGGASSDTQYF.